Below, 2 T cell receptor beta chains from the same sample are listed, as sequenced in a study of cytomegalovirus exposure and HLA in healthy donors. PCR was performed using 60 Vbeta and 13 Jbeta primers. This table comes from immunoSEQ multiplex PCR, and its TCRdb copy is limited to in-frame clones, with some not included. Among roughly 150,000 clones listed, roughly 80% were seen once. Sequences were obtained from PBMCs. The source is a man between 18 and 29 years old in good health and CMV-seropositive.

CDR3 coding DNA: TGTGCCAGCACCATGAGGGCAGGTGAAGGTAGTGGCTACACCTTC. Encoded protein: CASTMRAGEGSGYTF. This chain links TRBV27 with TRBJ1-2; D is ambiguous. This CDR3 spans 15 amino acids. V gave up 7 bases and J gave up 7 bases, with 22 bases separating them. Germline V gives CDR1 MNHEY, CDR2 SMNVEV (reference sequence).

Only a few counts were recorded for this clone. This chain joins TRBV4-1 and TRBJ1-6, with a possible D match to TRBD1 (6 bases). V was trimmed by 0 bases and J by 7 bases, leaving 13 bases between them. CDR3 length equals 16 residues. Germline loops: CDR1 MGHRA, CDR2 YSYEKL. The CDR3 loop is CASSQEGDTRNSPLHF. The CDR3 DNA reads TGCGCCAGCAGCCAAGAAGGGGACACACGAAATTCACCCCTCCACTTT.